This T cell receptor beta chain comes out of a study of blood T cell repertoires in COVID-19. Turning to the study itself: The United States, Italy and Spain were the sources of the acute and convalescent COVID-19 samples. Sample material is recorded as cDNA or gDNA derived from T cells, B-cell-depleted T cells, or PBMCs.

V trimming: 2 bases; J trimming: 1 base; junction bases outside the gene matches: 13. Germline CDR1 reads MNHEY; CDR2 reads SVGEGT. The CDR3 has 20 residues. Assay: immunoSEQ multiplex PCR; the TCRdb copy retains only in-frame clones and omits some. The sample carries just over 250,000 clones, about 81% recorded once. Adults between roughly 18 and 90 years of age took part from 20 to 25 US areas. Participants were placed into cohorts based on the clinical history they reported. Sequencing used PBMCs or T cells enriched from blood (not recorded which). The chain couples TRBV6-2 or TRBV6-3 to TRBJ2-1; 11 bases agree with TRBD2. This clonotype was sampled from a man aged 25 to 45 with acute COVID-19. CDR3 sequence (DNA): TGTGCCAGCAGTTACAGGGAGGATAGCGGGAGGGTCCCATCCTACAATGAGCAGTTCTTC. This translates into CASSYREDSGRVPSYNEQFF.